This paragraph covers one TCR beta chain sequence. CDR1 GTSNPN and CDR2 SVGIG come from the germline V gene (reference sequence). V lost 0 bases and J lost 8, with 17 bases in between. The CDR3 runs to 15 residues. This sample was taken from a study of blood T cell repertoires in COVID-19. Study background: Specimens from acute and convalescent COVID-19 originated in the United States, Italy and Spain. T cells, B-cell-depleted T cells, or PBMCs provided the cDNA or gDNA that served as material.

In the study's own analysis: Researchers report that nucleated cell counts were estimated from reference gene primer amplification. TCRdb's copy holds only in-frame clones and misses some; the assay was immunoSEQ multiplex PCR. V, J and clone size were drawn from that table, and D and trimming were deduced from the DNA. The sample contains under 300,000 clones, roughly 85% of which appear only once. This sequence originates from a woman under 30 with acute or convalescent COVID-19. The sample was peripheral blood. The rearrangement joins TRBV30 to TRBJ2-1; D possibly corresponds to TRBD2 (7 bases). The CDR3 spells CAWSVGGGPAHEQFF. For the CDR3, the DNA is TGTGCCTGGAGTGTAGGGGGAGGGCCCGCACATGAGCAGTTCTTC.